This is a list of T cell receptor beta chains from one sample in a study of cytomegalovirus exposure and HLA in healthy donors. Assay used: immunoSEQ multiplex PCR; TCRdb lists only in-frame clones, some missing. In the table there are 55,000 to 75,000 clones, roughly 94% of which are singletons. Sequencing used PBMCs. All receptors derive from a young man in good health and CMV-seropositive. The CDR3 runs from the conserved cysteine through the conserved F or W. A D gene is named only where the DNA matches it firmly. Expanded clones get a size class; other rows say once, few or many, or leave the size out.

v_gene	abundance	d_gene	j_gene	CDR3aa	CDR3nt
TRBV7-3	.	.	TRBJ2-1	CASSLIERGLASEQFF	TGTGCCAGCAGCTTAATTGAGCGAGGGCTAGCTTCTGAGCAGTTCTTC
TRBV27	medium-sized	.	TRBJ1-3	CASSLSGTYGNTIYF	TGTGCCAGCAGTCTATCCGGGACTTACGGAAACACCATATATTTT
TRBV5-4	.	TRBD2	TRBJ2-5	CASSWGLEKETQYF	TGTGCCAGCAGCTGGGGACTAGAGAAAGAGACCCAGTACTTC
TRBV7-9	.	.	TRBJ2-7	CASSWGGRTTYEQYF	TGTGCCAGCAGCTGGGGCGGGCGGACTACCTACGAGCAGTACTTC
TRBV11-2	.	.	TRBJ2-7	CASSYLRGLSYEQYF	TGTGCCAGCAGCTATCTCAGGGGCCTCTCCTACGAGCAGTACTTC
TRBV28	.	TRBD1	TRBJ1-2	CASRAGGNYGYTF	TGTGCCAGCAGAGCAGGGGGAAACTATGGCTACACCTTC
TRBV4-1	.	TRBD2	TRBJ2-5	CASSQASSGFIQETQYF	TGCGCCAGCAGCCAAGCATCTAGCGGTTTCATCCAAGAGACCCAGTACTTC
TRBV27	.	.	TRBJ2-1	CASSRQGDEQFF	TGTGCCAGCAGTCGTCAAGGGGATGAGCAGTTCTTC
TRBV6-5	.	TRBD1	TRBJ1-2	CASSLSPDRGQRGYTF	TGTGCCAGCAGTTTATCCCCGGACAGGGGGCAGCGTGGCTACACCTTC
TRBV6-4	.	TRBD2	TRBJ2-3	CASSMTSGTDTQYF	TGTGCCAGCAGTATGACTAGCGGCACAGATACGCAGTATTTT
TRBV2	.	.	TRBJ2-3	CASQVGGRADTQYF	TGTGCCAGCCAAGTAGGAGGTCGGGCAGATACGCAGTATTTT
TRBV6-1	.	TRBD2	TRBJ2-4	CASSLSGGLPNIQYF	TGTGCCAGCAGTCTCTCGGGGGGACTTCCAAACATTCAGTACTTC
TRBV9	.	TRBD1	TRBJ1-2	CASSRDRARAGYTF	TGTGCCAGCAGTAGGGACAGGGCTCGAGCTGGCTACACCTTC
TRBV29-1	.	TRBD2	TRBJ2-7	CSVKAGVAYEQYF	TGCAGCGTGAAAGCGGGAGTTGCCTACGAGCAGTACTTC
TRBV11-3	.	TRBD2	TRBJ2-3	CASSLLSASGGEADTQYF	TGTGCCAGCAGCTTACTTTCCGCTAGCGGGGGGGAAGCAGATACGCAGTATTTT
TRBV5-1	.	TRBD2	TRBJ2-5	CASSDRLAGGKETQYF	TGCGCCAGCAGCGACAGACTAGCGGGGGGGAAAGAGACCCAGTACTTC
TRBV7-6	.	.	TRBJ2-2	CASSSRALRGGELFF	TGTGCCAGCAGCTCCCGGGCACTCCGGGGCGGGGAGCTGTTTTTT
TRBV5-1	.	.	TRBJ1-1	CASSPTTDNTEAFF	TGCGCCAGCAGCCCGACGACAGACAACACTGAAGCTTTCTTT
TRBV6-6	once	TRBD2	TRBJ2-7	CASSSNGGEQYF	TGTGCCAGCAGTTCCAACGGGGGGGAGCAGTACTTC
TRBV25-1	.	TRBD2	TRBJ2-1	CASRLAGTSYNEQFF	TGTGCCAGCAGGTTAGCGGGGACCTCCTACAATGAGCAGTTCTTC
TRBV28	.	.	TRBJ1-2	CASSAPRGGEGFGYTF	TGTGCCAGCAGTGCCCCGAGGGGAGGGGAGGGGTTCGGCTACACCTTC
TRBV6-6	.	TRBD2	TRBJ2-1	CASRPNSGSLYNEQFF	TGTGCCAGCAGACCGAATAGCGGGAGTCTCTACAATGAGCAGTTCTTC
TRBV6-5	few	.	TRBJ2-7	CASSSGAYEQYF	TGTGCCAGCTCATCGGGGGCCTACGAGCAGTACTTC
TRBV7-8	.	.	TRBJ2-7	CASSGNRASYEQYF	TGTGCCAGCAGCGGTAACAGGGCCTCCTACGAGCAGTACTTC
TRBV7-6	.	.	TRBJ2-5	CASSYGGRETQYF	TGTGCCAGCAGCTACGGAGGTCGAGAGACCCAGTACTTC
TRBV28	.	TRBD2	TRBJ2-7	CASSLYSLAGASYF	TGTGCCAGCAGTTTATATAGCCTCGCGGGAGCTTCATACTTC
TRBV5-6	.	.	TRBJ1-2	CASSLVGARGYTF	TGTGCCAGCAGCTTGGTGGGGGCGCGTGGCTACACCTTC
TRBV9	.	.	TRBJ2-6	CASSVAGRANVLTF	TGTGCCAGCAGCGTAGCAGGGAGGGCCAACGTCCTGACTTTC
TRBV27	.	TRBD1	TRBJ2-7	CASRRQGATYEQYF	TGTGCCAGCAGGAGACAGGGGGCTACGTACGAGCAGTACTTC
TRBV30	.	TRBD1	TRBJ2-7	CAWSPYGTGPYEQYF	TGTGCCTGGAGTCCGTACGGGACAGGGCCCTACGAGCAGTACTTC
TRBV4-2	.	.	TRBJ2-2	CASSQRASANTGELFF	TGTGCCAGCAGCCAAAGGGCTAGCGCGAACACCGGGGAGCTGTTTTTT
TRBV28	.	TRBD2	TRBJ2-7	CASSSGLAGARQYF	TGTGCCAGCAGTTCGGGACTAGCGGGAGCAAGGCAGTACTTC
TRBV5-1	once	TRBD2	TRBJ2-7	CASSPYTSESSYEQYF	TGCGCCAGCAGCCCCTACACTAGCGAAAGCTCCTACGAGCAGTACTTC
TRBV6-5	.	.	TRBJ2-3	CASRDNTDTQYF	TGTGCCAGCCGTGACAACACAGATACGCAGTATTTT
TRBV10-1	.	.	TRBJ2-5	CASGPGDKETQYF	TGCGCCAGCGGTCCCGGGGACAAAGAGACCCAGTACTTC
TRBV4-1	.	.	TRBJ2-1	CASSQDPLRQFF	TGCGCCAGCAGCCAAGACCCGTTGAGGCAGTTCTTC
TRBV7-7	.	.	TRBJ1-3	CASSLSEAAGNTIYF	TGTGCCAGCAGCTTATCAGAGGCAGCTGGAAACACCATATATTTT
TRBV19	.	TRBD2	TRBJ2-1	CASSVSGGHYEQFF	TGTGCCAGTAGTGTTAGCGGGGGGCACTATGAGCAGTTCTTC
TRBV6-5	.	.	TRBJ2-1	CASSLYNEQFF	TGTGCCAGCAGTTTATACAATGAGCAGTTCTTC
TRBV4-1	.	.	TRBJ1-1	CASSQSGSTEAFF	TGCGCCAGCAGCCAATCAGGGTCCACTGAAGCTTTCTTT
TRBV4-1	.	.	TRBJ2-1	CASTPSGSSYNEQFF	TGCGCCAGCACCCCTTCGGGGAGCTCCTACAATGAGCAGTTCTTC
TRBV5-1	.	.	TRBJ1-3	CASSYAGSSGNTIYF	TGCGCCAGCAGCTACGCAGGGTCATCTGGAAACACCATATATTTT
TRBV19	.	TRBD1	TRBJ2-7	CASSVGQYYEQYF	TGTGCCAGTAGTGTGGGACAGTACTACGAGCAGTACTTC
TRBV28	.	.	TRBJ1-2	CASSLSGSGYGYTF	TGTGCCAGCAGTTTATCAGGGTCGGGCTATGGCTACACCTTC
TRBV5-4	.	TRBD1	TRBJ1-2	CASSRQGQGVGYGYTF	TGTGCCAGCAGCAGACAGGGACAGGGGGTCGGGTATGGCTACACCTTC
TRBV27	.	.	TRBJ2-5	CASSLSDSQETQYF	TGTGCCAGCAGTTTATCGGACAGCCAAGAGACCCAGTACTTC
TRBV7-2	.	TRBD1	TRBJ2-7	CASSWHWGTGGYEQYF	TGTGCCAGCAGCTGGCATTGGGGGACAGGGGGCTACGAGCAGTACTTC
TRBV4-1	.	TRBD1	TRBJ1-3	CASSQGRGLGGNTIYF	TGCGCCAGCAGCCAAGGGAGGGGGCTCGGTGGAAACACCATATATTTT
TRBV28	few	.	TRBJ1-4	CASNNLGRGPTNEKLFF	TGTGCCAGCAACAACTTGGGGAGGGGACCAACTAATGAAAAACTGTTTTTT
TRBV4-1	.	.	TRBJ1-1	CASSQILTGMNTEAFF	TGCGCCAGCAGCCAAATCCTTACAGGTATGAACACTGAAGCTTTCTTT
TRBV6-1	.	.	TRBJ2-7	CATTGHSSYEQYF	TGTGCCACCACCGGACACAGTTCCTACGAGCAGTACTTC
TRBV28	.	.	TRBJ1-1	CASSLASLNTEAFF	TGTGCCAGCAGTTTGGCCAGTCTGAACACTGAAGCTTTCTTT
TRBV10-3	.	.	TRBJ2-1	CAISETVYNEQFF	TGTGCCATCAGTGAGACAGTCTACAATGAGCAGTTCTTC
TRBV30	.	TRBD2	TRBJ2-5	CAWQGTSGFGTQYF	TGTGCCTGGCAAGGGACTAGCGGGTTCGGGACCCAGTACTTC